This T cell receptor beta chain comes out of a study of blood T cell repertoires in COVID-19. Trimming pared 5 bases from V and 2 bases from J, leaving 12 bases between. CDR3 length equals 14 residues. Germline V CDR1 and CDR2: MGHRA, YSYEKL. In the original processing: Reference gene primers were amplified, and this amplification served to estimate nucleated cell counts. Some clones are missing from TCRdb's copy, which holds only in-frame ones; the method was immunoSEQ multiplex PCR. V and J calls and clone size are those listed in that table; D and trimming were worked out from the DNA. The sample records 150,000 to 200,000 clones, 75% to 85% being singletons. This clone was detected a few times.

V usage is TRBV4-1 and J usage is TRBJ1-1; D is ambiguous. The sample taken for sequencing was peripheral blood. This TCR was recovered from a human donor in a cohort sampled during active COVID-19. Written as DNA, the CDR3 is TGCGCCAGCAGCTACACCCAGGAAAACACTGAAGCTTTCTTT. Translation gives CASSYTQENTEAFF.